The 8 T cell receptor beta chains below all came from one sample that was sequenced in a study of blood T cell repertoires in COVID-19. Libraries were prepared by immunoSEQ multiplex PCR; TCRdb keeps only in-frame clonotypes and omits some of them. The repertoire holds fewer than 250,000 clones, with 70% to 90% as singletons. The sequenced material came from peripheral blood. The source is a man aged 35 to 55 with acute or convalescent COVID-19.

V and J are TRBV4-2 and TRBJ2-2; 9 bases line up with TRBD1. Unmatched junction bases numbered 10, after V lost 4 bases and J lost 4 bases. Germline V gene data show CDR1 as LGHNA and CDR2 as YNFKEQ. The CDR3 is 17 amino acids. The CDR3: CASSLERTGAGTGELFF. In DNA, the CDR3 is TGTGCCAGCAGCCTCGAGAGGACAGGGGCAGGCACCGGGGAGCTGTTTTTT.

V usage is TRBV6-6 and J usage is TRBJ1-2; no reliable D call. The V and J ends lost 2 bases and 4 bases respectively, with 5 bases between them. Germline assignment: CDR1 MNHNY and CDR2 SVGAGI (reference sequence). The CDR3 loop spans 12 amino acids. The CDR3 DNA reads as TGTGCCAGCAGTTACAGCTCCTATGGCTACACCTTC. Encoded protein: CASSYSSYGYTF.

This chain links TRBV4-2 with TRBJ1-5, with a tentative D call TRBD1 (6 bases). The CDR3 contains 14 residues. The V end lost 1 base, the J end lost 4 bases, and 8 bases lay between the germline ends. Germline CDR1 LGHNA, CDR2 YNFKEQ. The CDR3 here is CASSQGQGNQPQHF. In DNA, the CDR3 is TGTGCCAGCAGCCAAGGTCAGGGGAATCAGCCCCAGCATTTT.

The rearrangement links TRBV11-2 to TRBJ1-4, with 11 bases aligning to TRBD1. The V and J ends lost 5 bases and 8 bases, in that order; junction bases with no gene match: 7. CDR1 and CDR2 from the germline V gene are SGHAT and FQNNGV. This CDR3 spans 15 amino acids. The CDR3: CASSPAGQGEEKLFF. The CDR3 DNA sequence: TGTGCCAGCAGCCCAGCGGGACAGGGGGAAGAAAAACTGTTTTTT. Supplemented by reference TRBV11-2 and TRBJ1-4, the full variable domain reads EAGVAQSPRYKIIEKRQSVAFWCNPISGHATLYWYQQILGQGPKLLIQFQNNGVVDDSQLPKDRFSAERLKGVDSTLKIQPAKLEDSAVYLCASSPAGQGEEKLFFGSGTQLSVL.

This clone was seen more than once but under ten times. The chain uses TRBV12-3 or TRBV12-4 and TRBJ1-2, with D unclear. V was pared by 6 bases and J by 1 base, with 9 bases between. CDR3 length equals 13 residues. This CDR3 is CASSPGNNYGYTF. For the CDR3, the DNA is TGTGCCAGCAGCCCGGGAAATAACTATGGCTACACCTTC.

The rearrangement joins TRBV15 to TRBJ1-6, with 9 bases identical to TRBD1. This CDR3 spans 16 amino acids. Per germline, CDR1 LNHNV and CDR2 YYDKDF (reference sequence). V was clipped by 4 bases and J by 7 bases; unmatched bases: 8. Written as DNA, the CDR3 is TGTGCCACCAGCAATAACGGACAGGGGCTCAATTCACCCCTCCACTTT. The encoded protein is CATSNNGQGLNSPLHF.

CDR3 loop: CASSIASGGHTDTQYF. Written as DNA, the CDR3 is TGTGCCAGTAGTATAGCTAGCGGGGGGCACACAGATACGCAGTATTTT. The rearrangement uses TRBV19 and TRBJ2-3; 11 positions match TRBD2. This CDR3 is built from 16 residues. In germline, CDR1 is LNHDA, CDR2 SQIVND (reference sequence). J gave up 2 bases and V 1 base, and 2 bases lay outside the gene matches.

Of note for this clone: This specimen includes other DNA sequences encoding the same CDR3. The genes are TRBV4-1 and TRBJ1-6; tentatively, D is TRBD1 (6 bases). The CDR3 loop spans 16 amino acids. Deletions cut 0 bases from V and 7 bases from J, with 13 bases between. Looked up from germline, CDR1 is MGHRA and CDR2 is YSYEKL. CDR3 sequence (DNA): TGCGCCAGCAGCCAAGAGGGGCAGGGGTCGAATTCACCCCTCCACTTT. It yields the protein CASSQEGQGSNSPLHF.